This T cell receptor beta chain was identified in a study of Ad26.COV2.S vaccination and SARS-CoV-2 variants. The V gene's germline CDR1 is MNHNS and CDR2 SASEGT. With 2 bases removed from V and 0 bases from J, the gap between germline ends came to 11 bases. The CDR3 is made up of 16 amino acids. The assay was immunoSEQ multiplex PCR, and TCRdb's table has in-frame clones only and misses some. The profile shows 46,000 or so clones, 65% to 90% of them singletons. The starting material was peripheral blood, obtained after recovery from COVID-19. The genes are TRBV6-1 and TRBJ1-3; D gene unclear. The sequence derives from a human donor who had recovered from COVID-19. CDR3 loop: CASSEMGSYSGNTIYF. The CDR3 region has the DNA TGTGCCAGCAGTGAAATGGGTAGCTACTCTGGAAACACCATATATTTT.